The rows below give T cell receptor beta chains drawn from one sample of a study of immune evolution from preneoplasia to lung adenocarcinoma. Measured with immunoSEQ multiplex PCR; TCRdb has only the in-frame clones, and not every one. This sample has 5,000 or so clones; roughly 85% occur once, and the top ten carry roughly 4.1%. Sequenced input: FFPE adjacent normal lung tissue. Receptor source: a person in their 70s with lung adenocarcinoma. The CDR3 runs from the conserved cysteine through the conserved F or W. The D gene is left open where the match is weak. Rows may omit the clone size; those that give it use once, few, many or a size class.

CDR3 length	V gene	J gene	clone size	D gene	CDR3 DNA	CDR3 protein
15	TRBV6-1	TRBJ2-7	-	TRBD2	TGTGCCAGCAGATTAGCGGGGGGGGTTGGGTACGAGCAGTACTTC	CASRLAGGVGYEQYF
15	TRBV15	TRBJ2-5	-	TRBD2	TGTGCCACCAGCTCCCGAGCGGGGGGCGTGGAGACCCAGTACTTC	CATSSRAGGVETQYF
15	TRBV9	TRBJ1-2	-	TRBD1	TGTGCCAGCAGCCCGGGACAGGGCCCTAACTATGGCTACACCTTC	CASSPGQGPNYGYTF
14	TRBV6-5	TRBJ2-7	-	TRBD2	TGTGCCAGCAGTCTAGCGGGGCCTAACTACGAGCAGTACTTC	CASSLAGPNYEQYF
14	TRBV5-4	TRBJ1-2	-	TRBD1	TGTGCCAGCAGGACAGGGGGCGCGGGCTATGGCTACACCTTC	CASRTGGAGYGYTF
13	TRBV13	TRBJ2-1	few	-	TGTGCCAGCAGCTCCCGGACCACTCTGGAGCAGTTCTTC	CASSSRTTLEQFF
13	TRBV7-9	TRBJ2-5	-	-	TGTGCCAGCAGCTCGGCAGGGGCAGAGACCCAGTACTTC	CASSSAGAETQYF
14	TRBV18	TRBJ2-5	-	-	TGTGCCAGCCTCCATCCAACTCTCCAAGAGACCCAGTACTTC	CASLHPTLQETQYF
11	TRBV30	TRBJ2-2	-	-	TGTGCCTGGAGTGCCGCCGGGGAGCTGTTTTTT	CAWSAAGELFF
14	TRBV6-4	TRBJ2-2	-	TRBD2	TGTGCCAGCAGCGGGGGGGCCGGCACCGGGGAGCTGTTTTTT	CASSGGAGTGELFF
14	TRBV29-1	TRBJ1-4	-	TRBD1	TGCAGCGACCTAACAGGGGCCCCTAATGAAAAACTGTTTTTT	CSDLTGAPNEKLFF
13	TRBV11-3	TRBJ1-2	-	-	TGTGCCAGCAGCCTCGACGGCTCCTATGGCTACACCTTC	CASSLDGSYGYTF
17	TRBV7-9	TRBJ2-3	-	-	TGTGCCAGCAGCTCATTAGTCCGGAGGGAGCACACAGATACGCAGTATTTT	CASSSLVRREHTDTQYF
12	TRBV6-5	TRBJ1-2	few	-	TGTGCCAGCAGTTACGGCCCCTCGGGCTACACCTTC	CASSYGPSGYTF
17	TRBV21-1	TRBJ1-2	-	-	TGTGCCAGCAGCAAAGTCAACAGGGCGGGACCTAACTATGGCTACACCTTC	CASSKVNRAGPNYGYTF
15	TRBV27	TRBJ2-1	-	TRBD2	TGTGCCAGCAGTTCGGGACTAGCGGGAAAGGGTGAGCAGTTCTTC	CASSSGLAGKGEQFF
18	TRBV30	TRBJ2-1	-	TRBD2	TGTGCCTGGACGGGACTAGGTGTAAAGGGACTAGAGTACAATGAGCAGTTCTTC	CAWTGLGVKGLEYNEQFF
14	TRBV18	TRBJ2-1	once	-	TGTGCCAGCTCACCACCTGTTCATCCGAGTGAGCAGTTCTTC	CASSPPVHPSEQFF
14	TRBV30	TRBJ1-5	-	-	TGTGCCTGGAGTGTGGGAGGAAAGGATCAGCCCCAGCATTTT	CAWSVGGKDQPQHF
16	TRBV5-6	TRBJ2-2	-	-	TGTGCCAGCAGCTTGAATAGCGGAGGGTGGACCGGGGAGCTGTTTTTT	CASSLNSGGWTGELFF
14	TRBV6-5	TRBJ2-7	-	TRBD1	TGTGCCAGCACTTCGGGGACAGGTCCCTACGAGCAGTACTTC	CASTSGTGPYEQYF
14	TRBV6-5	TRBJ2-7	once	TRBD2	TGTGCCAGCAGTTGGGGGGGGGATGTATACGAGCAGTACTTC	CASSWGGDVYEQYF
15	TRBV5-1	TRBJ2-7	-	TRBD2	TGCGCCAGCAGGATAAGGACTAGCGGGCAATACGAGCAGTACTTC	CASRIRTSGQYEQYF
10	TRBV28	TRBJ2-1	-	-	TGTGCCAGCAGTTTTGTGGAGCAGTTCTTC	CASSFVEQFF
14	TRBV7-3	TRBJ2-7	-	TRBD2	TGTGCCAGCAGCCCGTGGGCGGGAGCACACGAGCAGTACTTC	CASSPWAGAHEQYF
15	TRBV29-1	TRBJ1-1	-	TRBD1	TGCAGCGTTGACCGGACAGGTTATATGAACACTGAAGCTTTCTTT	CSVDRTGYMNTEAFF
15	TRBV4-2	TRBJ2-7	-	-	TGTGCCAGCAGCCAAGAAAACAGGCCACTTTACGAGCAGTACTTC	CASSQENRPLYEQYF
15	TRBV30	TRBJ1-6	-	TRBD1	TGTGCCTGGAGCGCCCAAGCAGGGGGCATCGCACCCCTCCACTTT	CAWSAQAGGIAPLHF
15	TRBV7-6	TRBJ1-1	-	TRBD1	TGTGCCAGCAGCTTAGAGCCGGCAGGGGGGACTGAAGCTTTCTTT	CASSLEPAGGTEAFF
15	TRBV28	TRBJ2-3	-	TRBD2	TGTGCCAGCACCCCGGGGACTAGCGGGGTGAATACGCAGTATTTT	CASTPGTSGVNTQYF
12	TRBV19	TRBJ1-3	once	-	TGTGCCAGTAGTCCGGTGGGAAACACCATATATTTT	CASSPVGNTIYF
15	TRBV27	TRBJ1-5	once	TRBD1	TGTGCCAGCACCTTGACAGGGGGCTTCAATCAGCCCCAGCATTTT	CASTLTGGFNQPQHF
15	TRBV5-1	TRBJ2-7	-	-	TGCGCCAGCAGCTTGAATTACGGGCCTTCCTACGAGCAGTACTTC	CASSLNYGPSYEQYF
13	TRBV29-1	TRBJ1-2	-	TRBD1	TGCAGCGCCTCGACAGGGCCTCACTATGGCTACACCTTC	CSASTGPHYGYTF
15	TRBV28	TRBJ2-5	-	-	TGTGCCAGCAGTTTTCGTCCTATAATGCGAGAGACCCAGTACTTC	CASSFRPIMRETQYF
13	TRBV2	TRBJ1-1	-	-	TGTGCCACCCTAGGCGAATCGAACACTGAAGCTTTCTTT	CATLGESNTEAFF
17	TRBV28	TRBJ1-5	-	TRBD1	TGTGCCAGCAGTCCCATTCCGGGACAGGGGGCTCATCAGCCCCAGCATTTT	CASSPIPGQGAHQPQHF
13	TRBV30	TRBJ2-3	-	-	TGTGCCTGGAGTACAGTAAGCACAGATACGCAGTATTTT	CAWSTVSTDTQYF
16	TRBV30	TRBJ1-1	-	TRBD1	TGTGCCTGGAGTGGGATAACCGGGACAGGGAGGACTGAAGCTTTCTTT	CAWSGITGTGRTEAFF
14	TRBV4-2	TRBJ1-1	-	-	TGTGCCAGCAGTTCTGGTTTGGAGAACACTGAAGCTTTCTTT	CASSSGLENTEAFF
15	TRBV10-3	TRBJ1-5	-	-	TGTGCCATCAGTGCCGGGGGAAATAGCAATCAGCCCCAGCATTTT	CAISAGGNSNQPQHF
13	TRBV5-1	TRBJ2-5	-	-	TGCGCCAGCAGCTTGGGAGGGTTTGAGACCCAGTACTTC	CASSLGGFETQYF
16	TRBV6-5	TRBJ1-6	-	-	TGTGCCAGCAGTTACTCCAGGAAGGGACTGGGTTCACCCCTCCACTTT	CASSYSRKGLGSPLHF